This passage covers 30 T cell receptor beta chains from one sample sequenced in a study of blood T cell repertoires in COVID-19. Libraries were prepared by immunoSEQ multiplex PCR; TCRdb keeps only in-frame clonotypes and omits some of them. The data show about 220,000 clones, 70% to 90% seen once. Sequencing was carried out using peripheral blood. All receptors come from a man aged 50 or older who had recovered from COVID-19.

This chain connects TRBV27 to TRBJ2-7, with unresolved D. V was shortened by 0 bases and J by 6 bases, with 12 bases between the two germline ends. CDR3 size: 14 residues. Germline CDR1 reads MNHEY; CDR2 reads SMNVEV (reference sequence). This chain's CDR3 is CASSLSYAPGEQYF. DNA of the CDR3: TGTGCCAGCAGTTTATCGTACGCCCCAGGCGAGCAGTACTTC.

This rearrangement joins TRBV27 to TRBJ2-3, with 13 bases matching TRBD2. Germline V gene lookup returns CDR1 MNHEY and CDR2 SMNVEV (reference sequence). The V gene end was trimmed by 5 bases and the J gene end by 3 bases; junction bases not matched to a gene: 11. CDR3 length equals 18 residues. Here the CDR3 DNA reads TGTGCCAGCAGTATGAGGACTAGCGGGAGTGTGAAGACAGATACGCAGTATTTT. It encodes CASSMRTSGSVKTDTQYF.

The chain has TRBV5-1 and TRBJ1-1; the match to TRBD1 covers 10 bases. Trimming took 0 bases from V and 10 from J; bases not matched to a gene: 0. The CDR3 is 12 amino acids. Looked up from germline, CDR1 is SGHRS and CDR2 is YFSETQ. CDR3 sequence (DNA): TGCGCCAGCAGCTTGGGGACAGGGGGAGCTTTCTTT. It specifies CASSLGTGGAFF.

The V call is TRBV19, the J call TRBJ1-5; 7 bases align to TRBD1. The CDR3 spans 15 residues. The V gene end was trimmed by 4 bases and the J gene end by 2 bases; junction bases not matched to a gene: 5. CDR1 is LNHDA and CDR2 is SQIVND in the germline V gene (reference sequence). The CDR3, as DNA: TGTGCCAGTAGTACCACAGGGGTGGGCAATCAGCCCCAGCATTTT. Its translation is CASSTTGVGNQPQHF.

The sample holds a few counts of this clone. The V and J genes are TRBV6-5 and TRBJ1-2, with TRBD1 matching over 9 bases. The CDR3 loop spans 13 amino acids. Germline CDR1 is MNHEY and CDR2 is SVGAGI. The junction had 2 bases not matched to a gene; V was cut back by 4 bases and J by 5 bases. The CDR3 region is CASSWTGEYGYTF. The DNA for the CDR3 is TGTGCCAGCAGTTGGACAGGGGAATATGGCTACACCTTC.

The J gene is TRBJ1-4, the V gene TRBV4-1; D is possibly TRBD1 (5 bases). Germline lookup yields CDR1 MGHRA and CDR2 YSYEKL. This CDR3 spans 15 amino acids. V was shortened by 4 bases and J by 4 bases, with 13 bases between the two germline ends. Here the CDR3 DNA reads TGCGCCAGCAGCCTCAGGGCGGACGTTAATGAAAAACTGTTTTTT. It is translated as CASSLRADVNEKLFF.

The chain joins TRBV28 to TRBJ2-7, with 12 bases matching TRBD2. Germline V gene data show CDR1 as MDHEN and CDR2 as SYDVKM. The J segment lost 7 bases and the V segment lost 7 bases, leaving 14 bases of the junction unmatched. This CDR3 contains 16 residues. The DNA of the CDR3 is TGTGCCAGCAACTCACTAGCGGGGGGATCTACGAGGGAGCAGTACTTC. Residues: CASNSLAGGSTREQYF.

This clone showed up just once. V is TRBV11-2 and J is TRBJ1-2; no clear D gene. V lost 1 base to trimming and J lost 4 bases, with 13 bases between them. Germline CDR1 reads SGHAT; CDR2 reads FQNNGV. The CDR3 totals 15 residues. CDR3: CASSLGWAGLYGYTF. CDR3 nucleotide sequence: TGTGCCAGCAGCTTAGGTTGGGCAGGACTCTATGGCTACACCTTC.

V and J are TRBV6-4 and TRBJ2-1; D is perhaps TRBD2 (6 bases). Germline V gives CDR1 MRHNA, CDR2 SNTAGT. This CDR3 has 15 residues. V dropped 7 bases and J dropped 9 bases, with 22 bases sitting between them. Written as DNA, the CDR3 is TGTGCCAGCAAGGAGGAAGCGGGCCCCCTTGGTGAGCAGTTCTTC. This translates into CASKEEAGPLGEQFF.

V is TRBV28 and J is TRBJ1-2; perhaps TRBD1 as D (6 bases). CDR3 length equals 15 residues. Germline V gives CDR1 MDHEN, CDR2 SYDVKM. The V gene lost 2 bases and the J gene lost 2 bases, with 12 bases spanning the gap. CDR3 DNA sequence: TGTGCCAGCAGTTTACCGAGCACAGGGAACTATGGCTACACCTTC. As protein: CASSLPSTGNYGYTF.

The chain recombines TRBV19 with TRBJ1-5, with D uncertain. Germline CDR1 and CDR2: LNHDA and SQIVND (reference sequence). The CDR3 spans 14 residues. V lost 6 bases, J lost 1 base, and 10 bases lay in between. The DNA of the CDR3 is TGTGCCAGTAGGTCGTTGGGCAGCAATCAGCCCCAGCATTTT. Translating it yields CASRSLGSNQPQHF.

The chain carries TRBV5-6 and TRBJ1-1; D perhaps matches TRBD1 (6 bases). The CDR3 is 13 amino acids. V was clipped by 4 bases and J by 1 base, with 8 bases between them. The V gene's germline CDR1 is SGHDT and CDR2 YYEEEE. The chain's CDR3 is CASSGTPNTEAFF. CDR3 DNA sequence: TGTGCCAGCAGCGGGACACCGAACACTGAAGCTTTCTTT.

This rearrangement joins TRBV9 to TRBJ2-2; weak D call: TRBD1 (5 bases). The CDR3 is made up of 14 amino acids. V was cut by 4 bases and J by 4 bases, with 11 bases left in between. The germline CDR1 and CDR2 sequences are SGDLS and YYNGEE. The CDR3 reads CASSPWTSTGELFF. DNA for the CDR3: TGTGCCAGCAGCCCCTGGACATCCACCGGGGAGCTGTTTTTT.

In DNA form, the CDR3 reads TGTGCCACCAGTGACGAACCGTCTCGGGGGGCCGGGGAGCTGTTTTTT. As protein: CATSDEPSRGAGELFF. The V gene is TRBV24-1, the J gene TRBJ2-2, with 7 bases identical to TRBD2. Germline assignment: CDR1 KGHDR and CDR2 SFDVKD. The V and J ends lost 4 bases and 6 bases, in that order; junction bases with no gene match: 10. The CDR3 sequence is 16 residues long.

This clone appeared a few times. This chain links TRBV19 with TRBJ2-7, with 8 bases lining up with TRBD2. Germline V gene lookup returns CDR1 LNHDA and CDR2 SQIVND (reference sequence). Unmatched junction bases numbered 10, after V lost 7 bases and J lost 5 bases. The CDR3 extends over 14 amino acids. This chain's CDR3 is CASISGGSNHEQYF. CDR3 DNA: TGTGCCAGTATCTCGGGGGGGTCGAATCACGAGCAGTACTTC.

This clone was counted a single time. J is TRBJ2-2 and V is TRBV28; TRBD2 matches 12 bases. Germline V gives CDR1 MDHEN, CDR2 SYDVKM. The CDR3 loop spans 16 amino acids. V lost 5 bases to trimming and J lost 7 bases; unmatched junction nucleotides: 8. CDR3 amino acids: CASSERLAGVVGELFF. In nucleotides, the CDR3 is TGTGCCAGCAGTGAGAGACTAGCGGGAGTTGTCGGGGAGCTGTTTTTT.

The V call is TRBV5-4, the J call TRBJ2-3; 8 nucleotides line up with TRBD2. From germline, CDR1 is SGHNT and CDR2 YYREEE (reference sequence). Unmatched junction bases numbered 8, after V lost 2 bases and J lost 6 bases. This CDR3 region has 15 residues. DNA of the CDR3: TGTGCCAGCAGCTTCAGCGGGAGAATGGACGATACGCAGTATTTT. Protein sequence: CASSFSGRMDDTQYF.

The V and J genes are TRBV5-1 and TRBJ2-5; D might be TRBD1 (6 bases). CDR1 and CDR2 from the germline V gene are SGHRS and YFSETQ. The V end lost 1 base, the J end lost 1 base, and 14 bases lay between the germline ends. CDR3 length: 16 amino acids. The CDR3 loop reads CASSLTGIRGQETQYF. The CDR3 DNA reads as TGCGCCAGCAGCTTGACAGGGATAAGGGGCCAAGAGACCCAGTACTTC.

The chain's CDR3 is CASSSGFGYTF. Written as DNA, the CDR3 is TGTGCCAGCAGTTCCGGGTTTGGCTACACCTTC. The V gene is TRBV28, the J gene TRBJ1-2; D not certain. There are 11 residues in the CDR3. Germline CDR1 is MDHEN and CDR2 is SYDVKM. The V end lost 4 bases, the J end lost 7 bases, and 7 bases lay between the germline ends.

The chain links TRBV5-4 to TRBJ2-2, with D perhaps TRBD2 (5 bases). CDR1 and CDR2 (germline): SGHNT, YYREEE (reference sequence). V lost 7 bases, J lost 7 bases, and 14 bases lay in between. This CDR3 spans 13 amino acids. CDR3 DNA sequence: TGTGCCAGCTCTAAGGGAGAGAGCGGGGAGCTGTTTTTT. Encoded protein: CASSKGESGELFF. The whole variable domain, filled in from reference TRBV5-4 and TRBJ2-2, reads ETGVTQSPTHLIKTRGQQVTLRCSSQSGHNTVSWYQQALGQGPQFIFQYYREEENGRGNFPPRFSGLQFPNYSSELNVNALELDDSALYLCASSKGESGELFFGEGSRLTVL.

The J gene is TRBJ2-2, the V gene TRBV11-2; D might be TRBD2 (5 bases). The CDR3 totals 16 residues. Germline V CDR1 and CDR2: SGHAT, FQNNGV. Trimming took 7 bases from V and 2 from J, leaving 17 bases between them. CDR3 in DNA: TGTGCCAGCACCATCTGGGGAGTAGCCAACACCGGGGAGCTGTTTTTT. Its protein product is CASTIWGVANTGELFF. Variable domain in full (rest from reference TRBV11-2 and TRBJ2-2): EAGVAQSPRYKIIEKRQSVAFWCNPISGHATLYWYQQILGQGPKLLIQFQNNGVVDDSQLPKDRFSAERLKGVDSTLKIQPAKLEDSAVYLCASTIWGVANTGELFFGEGSRLTVL.

The genes are TRBV7-2 and TRBJ2-7; 10 bases map to TRBD2. The CDR3 has 13 residues. Germline assignment: CDR1 SGHTA and CDR2 FQGNSA. Trimming cost V 5 bases and J 7 bases; bases outside gene matches: 5. The DNA for the CDR3 is TGTGCCAGCAGCGGTGATAGCGGGAGGGAGCAGTACTTC. Encoded protein: CASSGDSGREQYF.

This chain connects TRBV7-9 to TRBJ1-5; 10 nucleotides line up with TRBD1. CDR1 and CDR2 (germline): SEHNR, FQNEAQ (reference sequence). The CDR3 loop spans 17 amino acids. J gave up 2 bases and V 5 bases, and 9 bases lay outside the gene matches. The CDR3 DNA follows: TGTGCCAGCAGCGAAGGACAGGGGGTTTATGGCAATCAGCCCCAGCATTTT. This sequence encodes CASSEGQGVYGNQPQHF.

V usage is TRBV30 and J usage is TRBJ1-2; weak D call: TRBD1 (6 bases). Trimming left V 0 bases short and J 8 bases short, with 16 bases between. This CDR3 comprises 14 residues. Per germline, CDR1 GTSNPN and CDR2 SVGIG (reference sequence). CDR3 sequence: CAWSVMARGYGYTF. The CDR3 DNA follows: TGTGCCTGGAGTGTAATGGCCAGGGGATACGGCTACACCTTC.

The count of this clone is one. A read error may produce the germline difference seen at one junction end. The chain has TRBV2 and TRBJ2-7, with D possibly matching TRBD2 (5 bases). CDR3 size: 14 residues. Germline CDR1 and CDR2: SNHLY and FYNNEI. CDR3 residues: CASREGRGSYEQYF. CDR3 coding DNA: TGTGCCAGCCGTGAGGGCCGGGGATCCTACGAGCAGTACTTC.

The chain is built from TRBV5-1 and TRBJ2-7; weak D call: TRBD2 (6 bases). Germline lookup yields CDR1 SGHRS and CDR2 YFSETQ. The V gene lost 3 bases and the J gene lost 2 bases, with 9 bases spanning the gap. CDR3 length: 13 residues. CDR3 amino acids: CASSYGLTYEQYF. CDR3 DNA: TGCGCCAGCAGCTACGGACTAACCTACGAGCAGTACTTC.

This rearrangement joins TRBV27 to TRBJ1-2; no reliable D call. Germline V gene sequence: CDR1 MNHEY, CDR2 SMNVEV (reference sequence). The CDR3 contains 13 residues. Trimming removed 3 bases from V and 2 bases from J, with 7 bases in between. The CDR3 reads CASSLSVNYGYTF. The DNA of the CDR3 is TGTGCCAGCAGTTTGTCAGTGAACTATGGCTACACCTTC.

This chain uses TRBV5-1 with TRBJ1-4, with D uncertain. The CDR3 consists of 14 residues. Germline CDR1 and CDR2: SGHRS and YFSETQ. Trimming pared 0 bases from V and 4 bases from J, leaving 7 bases between. CDR3 in DNA: TGCGCCAGCAGCTTGGGCAGTCGTAATGAAAAACTGTTTTTT. Translated, it gives CASSLGSRNEKLFF.

Regarding this clone: The junction departs from the called germline gene at one end, perhaps through a read error. CDR3 sequence reads: CASSPRSSHEQYF. The DNA for the CDR3 is TGTGCCAGCTCACCACGGAGCTCCCACGAGCAGTACTTC. The chain couples TRBV18 to TRBJ2-7; D gene unclear. This CDR3 is built from 13 residues. Germline V gene lookup returns CDR1 KGHSH and CDR2 LQKENI.

This chain connects TRBV9 to TRBJ2-5; the match to TRBD2 covers 12 bases. The V and J ends lost 4 bases and 5 bases, in that order; junction bases with no gene match: 6. CDR3 length: 15 residues. Germline V CDR1 and CDR2: SGDLS, YYNGEE. CDR3 bases: TGTGCCAGCAGCCCCCGACTAGCGGGAGTGGAGACCCAGTACTTC. Translated, it gives CASSPRLAGVETQYF. The variable domain in full, completed from reference TRBV9 and TRBJ2-5, reads DSGVTQTPKHLITATGQRVTLRCSPRSGDLSVYWYQQSLDQGLQFLIQYYNGEERAKGNILERFSAQQFPDLHSELNLSSLELGDSALYFCASSPRLAGVETQYFGPGTRLLVL.